The entry below gives a single TCR beta chain sequence along with its context. As processed by the authors: Nucleated cell counts were estimated from reference gene primer amplification. Clones were read by immunoSEQ multiplex PCR, and TCRdb kept only the in-frame ones, dropping some. The DNA gave D and trimming, while V, J and clone size come from that table. Found here are about 260,000 clones, about 83% of them singletons; the top ten hold 2% to 2.5%. The CDR3 is 15 residues long. The V end was cut by 0 bases, the J end by 6 bases, with 12 bases between. The V gene's germline CDR1 is SGHNT and CDR2 YENEEA. The sample comes from a study of blood T cell repertoires in COVID-19. About the research overall: Whether acute or convalescent, the COVID-19 samples came from the United States, Italy and Spain. The cDNA or gDNA used as material had been derived from T cells, B-cell-depleted T cells, or PBMCs.

Input material: PBMCs or T cells enriched from blood (not recorded which). The chain has TRBV11-3 and TRBJ1-3; no reliable D call. The TCR was taken from a woman aged 45-65 years who had recovered from COVID-19. CDR3 region: CASSLEAAPTNTIYF. CDR3 coding DNA: TGTGCCAGCAGCTTAGAGGCGGCTCCAACAAACACCATATATTTT.